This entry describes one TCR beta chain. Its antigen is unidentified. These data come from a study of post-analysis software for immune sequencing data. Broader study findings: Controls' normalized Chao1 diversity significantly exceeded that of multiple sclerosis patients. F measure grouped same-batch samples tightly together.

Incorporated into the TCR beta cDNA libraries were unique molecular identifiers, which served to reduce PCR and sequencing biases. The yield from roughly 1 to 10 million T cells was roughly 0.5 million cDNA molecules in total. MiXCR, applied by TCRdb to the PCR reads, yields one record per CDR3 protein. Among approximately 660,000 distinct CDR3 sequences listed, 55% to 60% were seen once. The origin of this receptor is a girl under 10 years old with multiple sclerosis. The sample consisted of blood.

The CDR3: CASSYSDGTYNEQFF. DNA for the CDR3: TGTGCCAGCAGTTACTCGGATGGGACCTACAATGAGCAGTTCTTC. The chain joins TRBV6-6 to TRBJ2-1; D not certain. V was cut by 0 bases and J by 2 bases, with 8 bases left in between. The CDR3 consists of 15 residues. Germline V lookup: CDR1 MNHNY, CDR2 SVGAGI (reference sequence).